This TCR beta chain originates from a study of cytomegalovirus exposure and HLA in healthy donors. The PCR had 60 Vbeta and 13 Jbeta primers. The repertoire was sequenced with immunoSEQ multiplex PCR; TCRdb's copy has only in-frame clones and lacks some. The repertoire has 100,000 to 150,000 clones, roughly 79% of them found once; the top ten carry about 1.8%. Germline CDR1 reads SGHRS; CDR2 reads YFSETQ. V shed 0 bases and J shed 1 base, with 7 bases lying between them. CDR3 length: 14 residues. The chain recombines TRBV5-1 with TRBJ2-5; TRBD1 might be the D (5 bases). This receptor was identified in a woman in her forties in good health and CMV-seronegative. The source material was PBMCs. Here the CDR3 reads CASSLATAQETQYF. DNA of the CDR3: TGCGCCAGCAGCTTGGCGACAGCCCAAGAGACCCAGTACTTC.